This TCR beta chain stems from a study of blood T cells in healthy people across ages. Isolation per sample recovered at least 7 million PBMCs. The CDR3 has 19 amino acids. V was pared by 1 base and J by 5 bases, with 15 bases of the junction left unmatched. Germline V gene lookup returns CDR1 SGHKS and CDR2 YYEKEE (reference sequence). Notes on the study in general: Whereas aged donors had fewer naive CD4+ cells, long-lived donors had more of them and higher diversity.

This clonotype was counted only a few times. The target antigen is unknown. Through a sample-barcoded 5' primer and a J-beta primer mix, a second PCR was run for roughly 7 to 11 cycles. Each cDNA molecule was tagged by a template-switch adaptor with 12 random nucleotides. The study obtained at least 2.5 million CDR3-containing paired-end reads from every sample. TCRdb reanalysed the 5' RACE reads using MiXCR and keeps one entry per CDR3 protein. The sample carries some 1,800,000 distinct CDR3 sequences, about two fifths recorded once. The sequenced sample was blood. The genes are TRBV5-5 and TRBJ2-1; 10 bases align to TRBD1. The origin of this receptor is a human donor in good health. The chain's CDR3 is CASSLSHPTGTGVNNEQFF. In DNA, the CDR3 is TGTGCCAGCAGCTTGTCTCACCCCACCGGGACAGGGGTCAACAATGAGCAGTTCTTC.